Here is one T cell receptor beta chain with its context. Its antigen is unknown. Qualities for individual bases were not recorded, and no much larger clone is one base off. CDR1 and CDR2 were assigned from the germline V gene (reference sequence) as GTSNPN and SVGIG. From cysteine to phenylalanine, the CDR3 is 15 amino acids long. CDR3 DNA is the only sequence kept; it has 45 bases, read in frame from the first base. V is cut back by 5 bases and J by 5 bases, with 9 bases in the junction unmatched. This sample was included in a study of T cells in Graves' hyperthyroidism and ophthalmopathy (dated by TCRdb to the late 2010s). About the study as a whole: Peripheral blood samples were taken at the time of initial diagnosis, prior to any treatment. A discovery cohort of 95 to 100 patients, roughly 45 with Graves' ophthalmopathy and approximately 57 with stable Graves' hyperthyroidism, was used to find distinguishing TCR V-J signatures. The roughly 94 discovery patients were randomly split 7:3 into training and test sets. In addition, the study compared T-cell repertoires in thyroid tissue and in blood from about 6 Graves' hyperthyroidism patients. After blood sampling, hyperthyroidism patients were treated with methimazole at a starting dose of 30 mg daily, and ophthalmopathy patients were treated with high-dose intravenous methylprednisolone. According to the paper, TCR Vbeta CDR3 sequencing was carried out on over 130 peripheral blood samples, which came from fewer than 50 ophthalmopathy, 75 to 80 hyperthyroidism and roughly 17 progressor patients. An independent validation cohort of under 20 hyperthyroidism patients and about 15 patients who later progressed to ophthalmopathy tested prospective prediction of ophthalmopathy.

General study outcomes and caveats: A 13 V-J signature model separated ophthalmopathy from stable hyperthyroidism, with 87.88% sensitivity and roughly 82% specificity in cross-validation and 80%/75% in testing. Sample size was not statistically predetermined, and blinding of investigators to group allocation was not performed. Blood samples also contained most of the expanded thyroid clonotypes (frequency above 0.001), which suggests that blood repertoires may reflect thyroid immune responses. During validation, the model predicted progression to ophthalmopathy a median of about 6.5 months ahead of onset, with approximately 70% sensitivity and 72% to 80% specificity.

Amplification of TCR beta CDR3 regions was carried out from RNA transcripts. The first round of RT-PCR for the TCR CDR3 was performed with the HTBI primer set and the Qiagen OneStep RT-PCR kit. Libraries were constructed in a second round of multiplex PCR, after which size selection and purification were performed. Libraries were sequenced paired-end with 100 bp reads on an Illumina HiSeq2000. As for how the authors treated the data: SOAPnuke was used to process the raw data, removing reads that contained adapters or uncalled bases, had a mean Phred below 15, or lacked an exact match to the constant primer or identifier. High-quality paired reads were merged using COPE v1.2.5, and each unique nucleotide sequence was defined as a clonotype. Clonotypes were aligned to IMGT TRBV, TRBD and TRBJ reference segments using MiTCR v1.1. Only V-J combinations with frequency above 0.0001, covering 99% to 99.2% of repertoires, were analysed. A TCS score was defined as the ratio of F50 (clonal expansion) to E x V (chaos), with BLOSUM62-based TCRdist applied between CDR3 peptides within each V-J. Welch's t-statistics and random forest reduced fewer than 600 V-J features to 10 to 15, which were used in a naive Bayes classifier (R e1071). TCRdb reanalyzed the raw reads on its own, using fastp at Q25 for trimming and MiXCR for clone calling, and kept in-frame beta chains. Records with the same CDR3 protein are collapsed into one entry carrying the most frequent genes and DNA. The authors' filters were not applied to this entry. The sample contains about 640,000 distinct CDR3 sequences, less than 25% of them found a single time. The ten largest clones capture about 34% of the sample.

Ophthalmopathy patients had moderately to severely active disease, with a Clinical Activity Score of 3 or more, a NOSPECS grade of 4 or more, and a disease duration of less than 3 months. Exclusion was applied to patients with uncontrolled infections, other autoimmune diseases, pregnancy or lactation. Diagnoses were established on the basis of clinical symptoms, serum thyroxine and TRAb, thyroid ultrasound, and orbital computed tomography. PBMCs were separated from over 9 ml of fresh peripheral blood using Ficoll-Paque density gradient centrifugation. Total RNA was extracted using Trizol reagent, and RNA quality was assessed on an Agilent 2100 Bioanalyzer.

Sequenced input: blood. The chain links TRBV30 with TRBJ2-1, and 10 bases in between align with TRBD2. This receptor was obtained from a man aged 25-45 years with Graves' ophthalmopathy. The DNA sequence follows: TGTGCCTGGGATGACTCAGCGGGAGGGCACAATGAGCAGTTCTTC. Its product reads: CAWDDSAGGHNEQFF.